This T cell receptor beta chain was identified in a study of cytomegalovirus exposure and HLA in healthy donors. Study-level findings and limits: Later analysis reportedly placed an Asian-associated ancestry cluster below the roughly 700-donor mean in N-insertions.

The CDR3 has 15 amino acids. Per the germline V gene, CDR1 is MNHNS and CDR2 is SASEGT. V was clipped by 5 bases and J by 3 bases; unmatched bases: 9. This clone was seen more than once but under ten times. Its antigen is currently unknown. In the PCR, 60 Vbeta and 13 Jbeta primers were used. Clones were read by immunoSEQ multiplex PCR, and TCRdb kept only the in-frame ones, dropping some. The repertoire consists of about 140,000 clones, with nearly 80% occurring once and the leading ten covering less than 1.1%. The source is a male donor in good health and CMV-seronegative. The chain is built from TRBV6-1 and TRBJ2-7, with 8 nucleotides matching TRBD1. Sequencing used PBMCs. The CDR3 nucleotides are TGTGCCAGCAGTCAGGGGGCAGGGTCGATCTACGAGCAGTACTTC. Translated, it gives CASSQGAGSIYEQYF.